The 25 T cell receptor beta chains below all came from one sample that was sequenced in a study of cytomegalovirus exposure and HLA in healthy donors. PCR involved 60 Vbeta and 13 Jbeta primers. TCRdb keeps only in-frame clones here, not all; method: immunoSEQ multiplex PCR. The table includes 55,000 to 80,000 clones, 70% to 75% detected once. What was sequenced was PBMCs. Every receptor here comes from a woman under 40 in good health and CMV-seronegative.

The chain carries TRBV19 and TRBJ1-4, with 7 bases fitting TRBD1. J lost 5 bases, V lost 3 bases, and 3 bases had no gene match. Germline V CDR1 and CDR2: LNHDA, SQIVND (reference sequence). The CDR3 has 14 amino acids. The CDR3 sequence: CASSMGQRNEKLFF. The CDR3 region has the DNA TGTGCCAGTAGTATGGGACAGAGAAATGAAAAACTGTTTTTT.

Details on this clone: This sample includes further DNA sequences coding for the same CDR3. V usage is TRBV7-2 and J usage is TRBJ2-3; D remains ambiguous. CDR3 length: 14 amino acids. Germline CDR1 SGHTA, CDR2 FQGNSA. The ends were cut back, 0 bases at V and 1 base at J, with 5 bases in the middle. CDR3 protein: CASSLARGTDTQYF. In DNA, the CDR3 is TGTGCCAGCAGCTTAGCACGGGGCACAGATACGCAGTATTTT.

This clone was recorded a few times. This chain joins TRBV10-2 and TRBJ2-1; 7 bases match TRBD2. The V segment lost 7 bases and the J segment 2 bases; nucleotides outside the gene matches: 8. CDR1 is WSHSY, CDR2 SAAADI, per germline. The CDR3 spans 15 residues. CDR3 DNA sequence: TGCGCCAGCAATTCAGCGGGACCAGCCTACAATGAGCAGTTCTTC. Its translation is CASNSAGPAYNEQFF.

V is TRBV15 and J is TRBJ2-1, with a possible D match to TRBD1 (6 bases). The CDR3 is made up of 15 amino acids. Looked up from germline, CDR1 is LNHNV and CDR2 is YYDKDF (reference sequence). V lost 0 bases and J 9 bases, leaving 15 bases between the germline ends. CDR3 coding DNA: TGTGCCACCAGCAGAGATTTACTCCCAGGGGTTGAGCAGTTCTTC. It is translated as CATSRDLLPGVEQFF. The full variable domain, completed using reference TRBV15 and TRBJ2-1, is DAMVIQNPRYQVTQFGKPVTLSCSQTLNHNVMYWYQQKSSQAPKLLFHYYDKDFNNEADTPDNFQSRRPNTSFCFLDIRSPGLGDTAMYLCATSRDLLPGVEQFFGPGTRLTVL.

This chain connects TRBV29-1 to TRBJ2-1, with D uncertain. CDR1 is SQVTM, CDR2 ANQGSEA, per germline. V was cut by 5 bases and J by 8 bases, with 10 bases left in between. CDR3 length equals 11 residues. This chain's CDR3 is CSVSEVDEQFF. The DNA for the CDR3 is TGCAGCGTTTCAGAAGTCGATGAGCAGTTCTTC.

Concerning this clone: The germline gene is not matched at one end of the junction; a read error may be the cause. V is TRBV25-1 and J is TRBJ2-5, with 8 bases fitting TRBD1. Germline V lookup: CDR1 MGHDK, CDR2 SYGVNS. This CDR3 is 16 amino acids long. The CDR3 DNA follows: TGTGCCAGCAGTGAGGGCCAGGGGGCCTACCAGGAGACCCAGTACTTC. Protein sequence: CASSEGQGAYQETQYF. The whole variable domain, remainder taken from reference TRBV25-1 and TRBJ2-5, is EADIYQTPRYLVIGTGKKITLECSQTMGHDKMYWYQQDPGMELHLIHYSYGVNSTEKGDLSSESTVSRIRTEHFPLTLESARPSHTSQYLCASSEGQGAYQETQYFGPGTRLLVL.

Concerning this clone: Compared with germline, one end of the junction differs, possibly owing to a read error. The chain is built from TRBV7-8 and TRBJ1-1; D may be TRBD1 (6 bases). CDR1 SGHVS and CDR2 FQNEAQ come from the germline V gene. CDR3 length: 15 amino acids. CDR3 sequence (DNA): TGTGTCAGCAGCCGCGGGGGCATAAGGAACACTGAAGCTTTCTTT. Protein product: CVSSRGGIRNTEAFF.

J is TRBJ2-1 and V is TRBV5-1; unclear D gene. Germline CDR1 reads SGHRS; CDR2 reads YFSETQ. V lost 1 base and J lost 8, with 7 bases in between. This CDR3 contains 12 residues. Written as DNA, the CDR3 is TGCGCCAGCAGCTTGCCCAGTGATGAGCAGTTCTTC. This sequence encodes CASSLPSDEQFF.

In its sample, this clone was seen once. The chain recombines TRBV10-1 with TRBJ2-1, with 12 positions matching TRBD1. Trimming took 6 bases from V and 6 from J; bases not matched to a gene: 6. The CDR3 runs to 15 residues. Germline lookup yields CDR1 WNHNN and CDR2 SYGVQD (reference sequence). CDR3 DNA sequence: TGCGCCAGCAGCCCGGGACAGGGGGCTTTCAATGAGCAGTTCTTC. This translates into CASSPGQGAFNEQFF.

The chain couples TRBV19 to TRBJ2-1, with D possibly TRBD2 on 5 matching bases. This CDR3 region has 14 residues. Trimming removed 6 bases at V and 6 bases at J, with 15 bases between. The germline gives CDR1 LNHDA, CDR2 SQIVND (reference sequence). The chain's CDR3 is CASSSLSRGNEQFF. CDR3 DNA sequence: TGTGCCAGTAGCTCCTTATCTCGGGGCAATGAGCAGTTCTTC.

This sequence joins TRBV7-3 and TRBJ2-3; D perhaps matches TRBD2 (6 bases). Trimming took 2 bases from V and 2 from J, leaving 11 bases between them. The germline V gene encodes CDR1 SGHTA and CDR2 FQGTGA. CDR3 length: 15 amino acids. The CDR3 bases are TGTGCCAGCAGCTTAGCGGGGCTCCTCACAGATACGCAGTATTTT. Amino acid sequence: CASSLAGLLTDTQYF. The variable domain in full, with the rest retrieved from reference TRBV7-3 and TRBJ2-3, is GAGVSQTPSNKVTEKGKYVELRCDPISGHTALYWYRQSLGQGPEFLIYFQGTGAADDSGLPNDRFFAVRPEGSVSTLKIQRTERGDSAVYLCASSLAGLLTDTQYFGPGTRLTVL.

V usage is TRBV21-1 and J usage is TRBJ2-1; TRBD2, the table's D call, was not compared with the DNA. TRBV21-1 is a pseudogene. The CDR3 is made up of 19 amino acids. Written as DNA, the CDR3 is TGTGCCAGCAGCCTCTCTGGGGGACTAGCGGGAGGATCGTCCAATGAGCAGTTCTTC. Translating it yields CASSLSGGLAGGSSNEQFF.

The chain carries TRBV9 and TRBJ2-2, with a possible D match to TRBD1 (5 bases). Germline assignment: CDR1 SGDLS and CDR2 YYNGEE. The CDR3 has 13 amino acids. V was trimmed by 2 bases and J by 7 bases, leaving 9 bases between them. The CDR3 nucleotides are TGTGCCAGCAGCGTTAGGGGAAGCGGGGAGCTGTTTTTT. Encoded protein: CASSVRGSGELFF.

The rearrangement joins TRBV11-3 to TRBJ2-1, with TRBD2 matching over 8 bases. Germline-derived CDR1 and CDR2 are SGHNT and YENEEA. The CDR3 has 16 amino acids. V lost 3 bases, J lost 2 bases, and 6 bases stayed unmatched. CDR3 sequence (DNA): TGTGCCAGCAGCTTGGTAAGCGGGAGCCCCTACAATGAGCAGTTCTTC. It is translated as CASSLVSGSPYNEQFF.

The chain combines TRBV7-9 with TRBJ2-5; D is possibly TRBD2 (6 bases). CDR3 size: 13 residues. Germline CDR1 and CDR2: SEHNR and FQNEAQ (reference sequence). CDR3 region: CAARIRGQETQYF. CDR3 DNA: TGTGCAGCCAGAATTCGGGGGCAAGAGACCCAGTACTTC.

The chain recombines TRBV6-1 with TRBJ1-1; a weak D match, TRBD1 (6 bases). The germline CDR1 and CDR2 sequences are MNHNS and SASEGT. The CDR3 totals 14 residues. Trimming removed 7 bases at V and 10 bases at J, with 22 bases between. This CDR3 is CASTPSRTSGVAFF. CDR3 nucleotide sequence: TGTGCCAGCACCCCCTCGAGGACTTCAGGGGTAGCTTTCTTT.

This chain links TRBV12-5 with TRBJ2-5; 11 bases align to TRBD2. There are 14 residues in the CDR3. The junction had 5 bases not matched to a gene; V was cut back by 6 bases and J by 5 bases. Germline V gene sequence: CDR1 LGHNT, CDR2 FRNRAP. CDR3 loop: CASGLAGEWETQYF. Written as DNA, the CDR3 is TGTGCTAGTGGACTAGCGGGAGAGTGGGAGACCCAGTACTTC.

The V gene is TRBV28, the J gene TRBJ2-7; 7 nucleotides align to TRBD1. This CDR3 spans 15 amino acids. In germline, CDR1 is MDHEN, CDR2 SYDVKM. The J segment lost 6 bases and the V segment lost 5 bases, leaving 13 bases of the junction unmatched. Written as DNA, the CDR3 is TGTGCCAGCAGTCCTCAGGGGGAAGGGACCTTCGAGCAGTACTTC. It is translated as CASSPQGEGTFEQYF.

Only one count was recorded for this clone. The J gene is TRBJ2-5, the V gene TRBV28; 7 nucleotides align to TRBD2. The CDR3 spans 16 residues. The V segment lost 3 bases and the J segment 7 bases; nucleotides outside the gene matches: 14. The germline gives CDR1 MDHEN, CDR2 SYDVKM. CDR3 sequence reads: CASSLPLGREKGTQYF. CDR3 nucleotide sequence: TGTGCCAGCAGTTTGCCCCTAGGGCGGGAGAAAGGGACCCAGTACTTC.

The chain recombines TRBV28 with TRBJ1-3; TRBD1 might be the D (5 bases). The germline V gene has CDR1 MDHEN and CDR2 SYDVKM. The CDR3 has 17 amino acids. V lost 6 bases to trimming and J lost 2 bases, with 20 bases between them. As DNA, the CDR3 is TGTGCCAGCAGCTCCCCTGGAGGGGCTAGTACTGGAAACACCATATATTTT. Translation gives CASSSPGGASTGNTIYF.

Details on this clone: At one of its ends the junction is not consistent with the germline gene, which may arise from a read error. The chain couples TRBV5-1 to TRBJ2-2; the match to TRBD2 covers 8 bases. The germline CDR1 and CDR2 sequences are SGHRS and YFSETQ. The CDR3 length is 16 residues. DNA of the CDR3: TGCGCCAGCACCTTGGTGACGGGACTAGTTGTCGGGGAGCTGTTTTTT. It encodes CASTLVTGLVVGELFF. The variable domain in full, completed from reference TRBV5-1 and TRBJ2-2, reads KAGVTQTPRYLIKTRGQQVTLSCSPISGHRSVSWYQQTPGQGLQFLFEYFSETQRNKGNFPGRFSGRQFSNSRSEMNVSTLELGDSALYLCASTLVTGLVVGELFFGEGSRLTVL.

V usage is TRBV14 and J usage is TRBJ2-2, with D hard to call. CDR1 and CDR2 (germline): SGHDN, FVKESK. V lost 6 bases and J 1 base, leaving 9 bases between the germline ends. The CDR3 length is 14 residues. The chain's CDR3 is CASSPYGNTGELFF. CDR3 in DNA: TGTGCCAGCAGTCCCTATGGGAACACCGGGGAGCTGTTTTTT.

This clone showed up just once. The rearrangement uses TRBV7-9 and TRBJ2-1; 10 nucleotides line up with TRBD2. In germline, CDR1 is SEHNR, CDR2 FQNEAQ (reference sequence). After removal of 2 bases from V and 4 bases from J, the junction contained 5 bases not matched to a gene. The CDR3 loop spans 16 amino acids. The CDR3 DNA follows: TGTGCCAGCAGCTTACTAGCGGGAGCAACTTACAATGAGCAGTTCTTC. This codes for CASSLLAGATYNEQFF.

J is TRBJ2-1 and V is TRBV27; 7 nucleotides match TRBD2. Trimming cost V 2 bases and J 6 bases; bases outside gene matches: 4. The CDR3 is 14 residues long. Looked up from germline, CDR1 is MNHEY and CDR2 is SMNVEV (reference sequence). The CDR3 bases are TGTGCCAGCAGTTTAGCGGGAGTATCCAATGAGCAGTTCTTC. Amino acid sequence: CASSLAGVSNEQFF.

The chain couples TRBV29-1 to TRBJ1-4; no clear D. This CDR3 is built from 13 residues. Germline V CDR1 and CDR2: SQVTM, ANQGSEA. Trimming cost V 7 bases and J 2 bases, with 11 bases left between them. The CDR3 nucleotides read TGCAGCGCAGCGAGGGATACTAATGAAAAACTGTTTTTT. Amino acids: CSAARDTNEKLFF.